The T cell receptor beta chain described here comes from a study of blood T cell repertoires in COVID-19. Study in general: COVID-19 samples from acute and convalescent phases originated in the United States, Italy and Spain. PBMCs, B-cell-depleted T cells, or T cells were the source of the cDNA or gDNA that made up the material.

In the source study's methods: By means of reference gene primer amplification, nucleated cell counts were estimated. Here immunoSEQ multiplex PCR was the method, and the copy in TCRdb shows in-frame clones only, minus some. V and J calls and clone size come straight from that table; D and trimming were deduced from the DNA. The sample includes roughly 250,000 clones, around 88% seen only once; the top ten take roughly 7.8%. CDR3 length: 14 amino acids. J gave up 0 bases and V 3 bases, and 1 base lay outside the gene matches. Germline CDR1 and CDR2: SGHTA and FQGNSA. As regards this clone: Other DNA sequences in this sample translate to the same CDR3.

The sample consisted of peripheral blood. V is TRBV7-2 and J is TRBJ2-7; 8 nucleotides agree with TRBD1. The clonotype comes from a middle-aged man with active or convalescent COVID-19. The CDR3 nucleotides read TGTGCCAGCAGCTTTACAGGGGGCTCCTACGAGCAGTACTTC. Protein sequence: CASSFTGGSYEQYF.